In this sample, the clone carrying this TCR beta chain turned up many times. Trimming cost V 5 bases and J 1 base; bases outside gene matches: 0. CDR3 length: 13 residues. Germline-derived CDR1 and CDR2 are WNHNN and SYGVQD (reference sequence). Researchers prepared the TCRbeta library using unique molecular identifiers, the study reports. TCRdb analysed the PCR reads with MiXCR anew, one entry per CDR3 protein. The profile shows about 190,000 distinct CDR3 sequences, about 6.4% of them singletons. This entry comes from a study of T-cell reconstitution after alpha-beta-depleted transplantation in children.

The starting material was PBMCs from the stem cell graft donor, obtained from the stem cell graft. The origin of this receptor is a human donor who donated a stem cell graft to a child with Wiskott-Aldrich syndrome. This chain links TRBV10-1 with TRBJ2-5, with TRBD2 matching 8 bases. The CDR3 protein is CASSTSGQETQYF. CDR3 coding DNA: TGCGCCAGCAGTACTAGCGGCCAAGAGACCCAGTACTTC.